These 14 T cell receptor beta chains were sequenced from one sample in a study of identifying expanded T cells in peripheral blood. Profiling relied on immunoSEQ multiplex PCR, and the TCRdb table lists in-frame clones only, not all of them. This table holds around 100,000 clones, 88% found once. The specimen was blood. Receptors originate from a person between 18 and 69 years old in good health.

This rearrangement joins TRBV11-2 to TRBJ1-1; TRBD1 agrees at 8 bases. V shed 7 bases, J shed 4 bases, and the junction held 5 bases outside the gene matches. Germline V gene data show CDR1 as SGHAT and CDR2 as FQNNGV. The CDR3 has 13 amino acids. The CDR3 is CASTKDRATEAFF. The CDR3 DNA reads as TGTGCCAGCACCAAGGACAGGGCCACTGAAGCTTTCTTT. The full variable domain, rest sourced from reference TRBV11-2 and TRBJ1-1, is EAGVAQSPRYKIIEKRQSVAFWCNPISGHATLYWYQQILGQGPKLLIQFQNNGVVDDSQLPKDRFSAERLKGVDSTLKIQPAKLEDSAVYLCASTKDRATEAFFGQGTRLTVV.

The rearrangement uses TRBV29-1 and TRBJ2-6; 10 positions match TRBD1. The V and J ends lost 4 bases and 1 base, in that order; junction bases with no gene match: 7. The germline CDR1 and CDR2 sequences are SQVTM and ANQGSEA. The CDR3 has 17 residues. CDR3 nucleotides: TGCAGCGTTGCTGGGGACAGGGGTGAATCTGGGGCCAACGTCCTGACTTTC. Translating gives CSVAGDRGESGANVLTF.

This clone appeared once. The chain is built from TRBV29-1 and TRBJ2-7; possibly TRBD1 for D (5 bases). Germline lookup yields CDR1 SQVTM and CDR2 ANQGSEA. The CDR3 has 11 residues. Trimming shortened V by 7 bases and J by 3 bases, and 10 bases separated the two germline ends. The CDR3, as DNA: TGCAGCGCATCGACAGACTACGAGCAGTACTTC. This codes for CSASTDYEQYF.

Here the CDR3 DNA reads TGCGCCAGCAGCTTGAGGGGGGAAGGTCAGCCCCAGCATTTT. It translates to CASSLRGEGQPQHF. This chain links TRBV5-1 with TRBJ1-5, with a possible D match to TRBD1 (6 bases). The V end lost 1 base, the J end lost 6 bases, and 11 bases lay between the germline ends. Germline V gene sequence: CDR1 SGHRS, CDR2 YFSETQ. The CDR3 consists of 14 residues. The whole variable domain, remainder taken from reference TRBV5-1 and TRBJ1-5, is KAGVTQTPRYLIKTRGQQVTLSCSPISGHRSVSWYQQTPGQGLQFLFEYFSETQRNKGNFPGRFSGRQFSNSRSEMNVSTLELGDSALYLCASSLRGEGQPQHFGDGTRLSIL.

V is TRBV9 and J is TRBJ2-2, with a tentative D call TRBD1 (6 bases). CDR1 is SGDLS, CDR2 YYNGEE, per germline. V lost 2 bases to trimming and J lost 2 bases, with 19 bases between them. The CDR3 totals 18 residues. In nucleotides, the CDR3 is TGTGCCAGCAGCGTGGAAATAACCGGGACACCAAACACCGGGGAGCTGTTTTTT. Its translation: CASSVEITGTPNTGELFF.

The chain employs TRBV6-1 and TRBJ2-3, with 10 bases matching TRBD2. The CDR3 covers 17 residues. Germline assignment: CDR1 MNHNS and CDR2 SASEGT. J gave up 1 base and V 3 bases, and 7 bases lay outside the gene matches. This CDR3 reads CASSEASGLAGTDTQYF. Here the CDR3 DNA reads TGTGCCAGCAGTGAGGCGTCCGGACTAGCGGGCACAGATACGCAGTATTTT.

The chain recombines TRBV4-1 with TRBJ1-2, with D perhaps matching TRBD1 (6 bases). Germline V gene lookup returns CDR1 MGHRA and CDR2 YSYEKL. Trimming removed 1 base at V and 3 bases at J, with 15 bases between. CDR3 size: 16 residues. CDR3 nucleotides: TGCGCCAGCAGCCAAGCAGTCGGAAACAGGGACTATGGCTACACCTTC. This gives the protein CASSQAVGNRDYGYTF.

The V and J genes are TRBV14 and TRBJ2-1; 9 bases fit TRBD1. Per the germline V gene, CDR1 is SGHDN and CDR2 is FVKESK. The CDR3 runs to 12 residues. J was trimmed by 9 bases and V by 4 bases; bases with no gene match: 1. The CDR3 reads CASSLTGGEQFF. CDR3 coding DNA: TGTGCCAGCAGCCTGACAGGGGGTGAGCAGTTCTTC.

The chain carries TRBV15 and TRBJ2-1; 12 bases line up with TRBD1. The CDR3 is 16 residues long. Germline V gene lookup returns CDR1 LNHNV and CDR2 YYDKDF (reference sequence). Germline trimming cut 1 base from V and 7 bases from J; bases unmatched to any gene: 5. The CDR3 protein is CATSRALGQGANEQFF. CDR3 DNA sequence: TGTGCCACCAGCAGAGCTTTGGGACAGGGGGCGAATGAGCAGTTCTTC.

The chain recombines TRBV7-8 with TRBJ2-7; 10 bases agree with TRBD2. V lost 3 bases to trimming and J lost 2 bases; unmatched junction nucleotides: 4. The CDR3 loop spans 15 amino acids. Germline V lookup: CDR1 SGHVS, CDR2 FQNEAQ. CDR3 protein: CASSFGLAATYEQYF. Written as DNA, the CDR3 is TGTGCCAGCAGCTTCGGACTAGCGGCTACCTACGAGCAGTACTTC.

This clone was seen more than once but under ten times. The genes are TRBV7-9 and TRBJ2-7; the D gene is possibly TRBD1 (6 bases). The CDR3 is 14 amino acids. CDR1 is SEHNR and CDR2 is FQNEAQ in the germline V gene (reference sequence). Trimming cost V 1 base and J 2 bases, with 9 bases left between them. The CDR3, as DNA: TGTGCCAGCAGCTTAGAACGGACAGCCTACGAGCAGTACTTC. Protein product: CASSLERTAYEQYF.

This chain links TRBV20-1 with TRBJ1-1, with D uncertain. Germline-derived CDR1 and CDR2 are DFQATT and SNEGSKA (reference sequence). Trimming shortened V by 7 bases and J by 7 bases, and 10 bases separated the two germline ends. The CDR3 runs to 10 residues. The CDR3 here is CSVGGGEAFF. CDR3 coding DNA: TGCAGTGTCGGAGGAGGTGAAGCTTTCTTT.

CDR3 sequence (DNA): TGTGCCAGCAGCTTAGACCAAGAGACCCAGTACTTC. This translates into CASSLDQETQYF. The chain employs TRBV7-6 and TRBJ2-5; D call uncertain. CDR3 length equals 12 residues. Germline values: CDR1 SGHVS, CDR2 FNYEAQ. Trimming shortened V by 1 base and J by 0 bases, and 0 bases separated the two germline ends.

J is TRBJ1-6 and V is TRBV2, with 7 bases aligning to TRBD1. This CDR3 comprises 13 residues. Looked up from germline, CDR1 is SNHLY and CDR2 is FYNNEI. V shed 8 bases, J shed 4 bases, and the junction held 2 bases outside the gene matches. CDR3 nucleotide sequence: TGTGCCAGCGGGACAGCTTATAATTCACCCCTCCACTTT. Amino acids: CASGTAYNSPLHF.